Sequencing of this T cell receptor (beta chain) was carried out in a study of cytomegalovirus exposure and HLA in healthy donors. A word on this clone: The antigen is not known.

Study findings and constraints: According to a subsequent analysis, TCR clusters identified in the first cohort showed a tendency to co-occur across the approximately 120 validation repertoires.

CDR3 length: 17 amino acids. Germline V gene data show CDR1 as SGHRS and CDR2 as YFSETQ. V lost 3 bases to trimming and J lost 5 bases; unmatched junction nucleotides: 16. Profiled with immunoSEQ multiplex PCR; TCRdb holds only in-frame clones, not every one. Here the sample spans about 130,000 clones, around 89% being singletons. Sample: PBMCs. V and J are TRBV5-1 and TRBJ1-2, with 7 bases matching TRBD1. The TCR originated in a woman in her twenties or thirties in good health and CMV-seropositive. CDR3 DNA sequence: TGCGCCAGCAGCTCAACCGGGACAGCCAAAAACCCTTATGGCTACACCTTC. Protein sequence: CASSSTGTAKNPYGYTF.